The rows below give T cell receptor beta chains drawn from one sample of a study of blood T cell repertoires in COVID-19. Generated by immunoSEQ multiplex PCR, the TCRdb table keeps only in-frame clones and is missing some. Of some 60,000 clones in the sample, around four fifths are singletons; the top ten hold around 21%. Specimen: peripheral blood. These receptors came from a man aged 25-45 years with COVID-19, enrolled during active disease. The CDR3 runs from the conserved cysteine through the conserved F or W. The order of the fields is CDR3 DNA, CDR3 protein, J gene, V gene, clone size, D gene. A D gene is named only where the DNA matches it firmly. Some rows mark clone size as missing; the rest say once, few, many or name a class of expanded clone.

CDR3 DNA: TGTGCCAGCAGTTGGACAGTGAACACTGAAGCTTTCTTT
CDR3 protein: CASSWTVNTEAFF
J gene: TRBJ1-1
V gene: TRBV11-3
clone size: .
D gene: .

CDR3 DNA: TGTGCCAGCAGCGGGGGGAGACAGGGGCGTACAAACTACGAGCAGTACTTC
CDR3 protein: CASSGGRQGRTNYEQYF
J gene: TRBJ2-7
V gene: TRBV11-3
clone size: few
D gene: TRBD1

CDR3 DNA: TGTGCCAGCAGCCGCTTATGGGACAGCTCTGGAAACACCATATATTTT
CDR3 protein: CASSRLWDSSGNTIYF
J gene: TRBJ1-3
V gene: TRBV13
clone size: .
D gene: TRBD1

CDR3 DNA: TGTGCCAGCAGAACAGGGACAGGGAGCATTCAGTACTTC
CDR3 protein: CASRTGTGSIQYF
J gene: TRBJ2-4
V gene: TRBV2
clone size: .
D gene: TRBD1

CDR3 DNA: TGCGCCAGCAGCCCTAAGACAGGGAACACTGAAGCTTTCTTT
CDR3 protein: CASSPKTGNTEAFF
J gene: TRBJ1-1
V gene: TRBV5-1
clone size: few
D gene: .

CDR3 DNA: TGTGCCTGGAGTCCCTACAGGGTTTTGAACACCGGGGAGCTGTTTTTT
CDR3 protein: CAWSPYRVLNTGELFF
J gene: TRBJ2-2
V gene: TRBV30
clone size: .
D gene: .

CDR3 DNA: TGTGCCAGCAGCTTGACAGGGGGGGGGTATGGCTACACCTTC
CDR3 protein: CASSLTGGGYGYTF
J gene: TRBJ1-2
V gene: TRBV5-4
clone size: .
D gene: TRBD1

CDR3 DNA: TGTGCCAGCAGTGAAGCGGCCGGCCTCCAGGACGAGCAGTACTTC
CDR3 protein: CASSEAAGLQDEQYF
J gene: TRBJ2-7
V gene: TRBV6-1
clone size: .
D gene: .

CDR3 DNA: TGTGCCAGCAGGGGCGGCCTAGCGGGGGAGGAGACCCAGTACTTC
CDR3 protein: CASRGGLAGEETQYF
J gene: TRBJ2-5
V gene: TRBV5-4
clone size: .
D gene: TRBD2

CDR3 DNA: TGTGCCAGCAGCCAAGGACAGGTTCCTAACTATGGCTACACCTTC
CDR3 protein: CASSQGQVPNYGYTF
J gene: TRBJ1-2
V gene: TRBV7-6
clone size: .
D gene: TRBD1

CDR3 DNA: TGTGCCAGCTCACCACAACTAGCGGGAGGGCCCGGGACAGATACGCAGTATTTT
CDR3 protein: CASSPQLAGGPGTDTQYF
J gene: TRBJ2-3
V gene: TRBV18
clone size: .
D gene: TRBD2

CDR3 DNA: TGCGCCAGCAAGCTGTCCCCGAGCTCCTACGAGCAGTACTTC
CDR3 protein: CASKLSPSSYEQYF
J gene: TRBJ2-7
V gene: TRBV4-1
clone size: .
D gene: .

CDR3 DNA: TGTGCCAGTTACACACCCGGGACATTATATTTT
CDR3 protein: CASYTPGTLYF
J gene: TRBJ1-4
V gene: TRBV28
clone size: .
D gene: .

CDR3 DNA: TGTGCCACCAGTGATTTACAGGGGGACGCAGAGACCCAGTACTTC
CDR3 protein: CATSDLQGDAETQYF
J gene: TRBJ2-5
V gene: TRBV24-1
clone size: .
D gene: TRBD1

CDR3 DNA: TGTGCCAGCAGGTTAGGACAGACCAATGAAGCTTTCTTT
CDR3 protein: CASRLGQTNEAFF
J gene: TRBJ1-1
V gene: TRBV2
clone size: .
D gene: .

CDR3 DNA: TGTGCCAGTAGTACCTTATGGACAGGGGGGAATGAGCAGTTCTTC
CDR3 protein: CASSTLWTGGNEQFF
J gene: TRBJ2-1
V gene: TRBV19
clone size: .
D gene: TRBD1

CDR3 DNA: TGTGCCAGCAGCGGACTAGCGGCTCAAGAGACCCAGTACTTC
CDR3 protein: CASSGLAAQETQYF
J gene: TRBJ2-5
V gene: TRBV4-2
clone size: .
D gene: TRBD2

CDR3 DNA: TGTGCCAGCAGTATGACTAGCGGGAGGGCGAATGAGCAGTACTTC
CDR3 protein: CASSMTSGRANEQYF
J gene: TRBJ2-7
V gene: TRBV27
clone size: .
D gene: TRBD2

CDR3 DNA: TGTGCCTGGAGCTTGGGAGTTGGGTCCTACGAGCAGTACTTC
CDR3 protein: CAWSLGVGSYEQYF
J gene: TRBJ2-7
V gene: TRBV30
clone size: .
D gene: .

CDR3 DNA: TGTGCCAGTAGTATCCGACTCCGGGACACCATATATTTT
CDR3 protein: CASSIRLRDTIYF
J gene: TRBJ1-3
V gene: TRBV19
clone size: .
D gene: .

CDR3 DNA: TGTGCCAGCAGTTTGCCGGACAGTGGTCAAGAGACCCAGTACTTC
CDR3 protein: CASSLPDSGQETQYF
J gene: TRBJ2-5
V gene: TRBV28
clone size: .
D gene: .

CDR3 DNA: TGTGCCAGCTCACCACCGGTGAGTTTTGAAGCTTTCTTT
CDR3 protein: CASSPPVSFEAFF
J gene: TRBJ1-1
V gene: TRBV18
clone size: .
D gene: .

CDR3 DNA: TGTGCCAGCAGCGACAGGGAACTAGGAAACACCATATATTTT
CDR3 protein: CASSDRELGNTIYF
J gene: TRBJ1-3
V gene: TRBV2
clone size: .
D gene: TRBD1

CDR3 DNA: TGTGCCAGCTCGGTAGGGCGGGACCCCTACGAGCAGTACTTC
CDR3 protein: CASSVGRDPYEQYF
J gene: TRBJ2-7
V gene: TRBV7-9
clone size: few
D gene: .

CDR3 DNA: TGTGCCAGTAGGGGACAGGGGACCGGGGAGCTGTTTTTT
CDR3 protein: CASRGQGTGELFF
J gene: TRBJ2-2
V gene: TRBV19
clone size: .
D gene: TRBD1

CDR3 DNA: TGCGCCAGCAGCTTCACTAGCGGGAGTTACGAGCAGTACTTC
CDR3 protein: CASSFTSGSYEQYF
J gene: TRBJ2-7
V gene: TRBV5-1
clone size: once
D gene: TRBD2

CDR3 DNA: TGTGCCAGCAGCGGTAGCGGCAGCTCCTACAATGAGCAGTTCTTC
CDR3 protein: CASSGSGSSYNEQFF
J gene: TRBJ2-1
V gene: TRBV9
clone size: .
D gene: .

CDR3 DNA: TGTGCCAGCAGTGAAGCGCAGGGGGCGTACAATGAGCAGTTCTTC
CDR3 protein: CASSEAQGAYNEQFF
J gene: TRBJ2-1
V gene: TRBV6-1
clone size: .
D gene: TRBD1

CDR3 DNA: TGTGCCAGCAGGAGAGAGTACACAGATACGCAGTATTTT
CDR3 protein: CASRREYTDTQYF
J gene: TRBJ2-3
V gene: TRBV6-5
clone size: .
D gene: .

CDR3 DNA: TGTGCCAGCAGCCAGTTCGAGCCGGGAACGACTGGCTACACCTTC
CDR3 protein: CASSQFEPGTTGYTF
J gene: TRBJ1-2
V gene: TRBV3-1/TRBV3-2
clone size: .
D gene: .

CDR3 DNA: TGTGCCAGCAGTGAAGGGACAGGGGGCTACGAGCAGTACTTC
CDR3 protein: CASSEGTGGYEQYF
J gene: TRBJ2-7
V gene: TRBV6-1
clone size: .
D gene: TRBD1

CDR3 DNA: TGCGCCAGCAGCTTAGGAACAGACGATGGCTACACCTTC
CDR3 protein: CASSLGTDDGYTF
J gene: TRBJ1-2
V gene: TRBV5-1
clone size: .
D gene: .

CDR3 DNA: TGTGCCAGCAGCCGGACCTCAGGGTTGCGCGGCTACACCTTC
CDR3 protein: CASSRTSGLRGYTF
J gene: TRBJ1-2
V gene: TRBV5-4
clone size: .
D gene: .

CDR3 DNA: TGCGCCAGCAGCCCCACTAGGGACTACACAGATACGCAGTATTTT
CDR3 protein: CASSPTRDYTDTQYF
J gene: TRBJ2-3
V gene: TRBV5-1
clone size: .
D gene: TRBD2

CDR3 DNA: TGTGCCAGCTCACCCCTACGGGGGATGGGGTACACCATATATTTT
CDR3 protein: CASSPLRGMGYTIYF
J gene: TRBJ1-3
V gene: TRBV18
clone size: .
D gene: .

CDR3 DNA: TGTGCCAGCAGTTCCCCAGTGGCGGGGGGCACTGAAGCTTTCTTT
CDR3 protein: CASSSPVAGGTEAFF
J gene: TRBJ1-1
V gene: TRBV27
clone size: .
D gene: .

CDR3 DNA: TGCGCCAGCAGCCCGCCGGGACTAGCGGGCGCTAGCTCCTACAATGAGCAGTTCTTC
CDR3 protein: CASSPPGLAGASSYNEQFF
J gene: TRBJ2-1
V gene: TRBV4-1
clone size: .
D gene: TRBD2

CDR3 DNA: TGTGCCAGCAGTCCCAAAACAGGGATGAATTCACCCCTCCACTTT
CDR3 protein: CASSPKTGMNSPLHF
J gene: TRBJ1-6
V gene: TRBV28
clone size: .
D gene: .

CDR3 DNA: TGTGCCAGCAGCCGTCGGGGAGGCTTAGGGGCCGGGGAGCTGTTTTTT
CDR3 protein: CASSRRGGLGAGELFF
J gene: TRBJ2-2
V gene: TRBV11-3
clone size: medium-sized
D gene: .

CDR3 DNA: TGTGCCAGCACCCCCCCGGCGGGGGCCCCAGGGACCGGGGAGCTGTTTTTT
CDR3 protein: CASTPPAGAPGTGELFF
J gene: TRBJ2-2
V gene: TRBV6-2/TRBV6-3
clone size: .
D gene: .

CDR3 DNA: TGTGCCAGCAGTTACCGACAGCGGGTGGCGGGAAGCTCCTACGAGCAGTACTTC
CDR3 protein: CASSYRQRVAGSSYEQYF
J gene: TRBJ2-7
V gene: TRBV27
clone size: .
D gene: .

CDR3 DNA: TGTGCCAGCAGCTTAGAGCTAGCGGGGTACTACGAGCAGTACTTC
CDR3 protein: CASSLELAGYYEQYF
J gene: TRBJ2-7
V gene: TRBV11-2
clone size: once
D gene: TRBD2